This T cell receptor (beta chain) was documented in a study of T cell repertoires in cytomegalovirus infection (dated by TCRdb to between 2018 and 2021). For the wider study: Alongside well-studied HLA-B-restricted epitopes, the peptide stimulations were aimed at recently identified HLA-C-restricted CMV epitopes, whose presentation resists viral immunomodulation. Donor HLA type was relevant to the analysis, as public TCR beta signatures indicated carriage of CMV infection together with the matching HLA type. Overall study results and their limits: Carriers of CMV infection plus the relevant HLA type were discriminated by the cumulative frequency of public TCR beta family members in the study cohort and in an independent roughly 370-donor cohort. The ex vivo response was dominated by HLA-C-restricted CMV-specific TCR beta clonotypes, which also provided the single most frequent clonotype in two of eight donors.

Sequencing was carried out with an Illumina HiSeq 1500. TCRdb reprocessed the public reads (quality trimming at Q25 with fastp, clone calling with MiXCR) and kept in-frame beta chains. Duplicate CDR3 protein sequences are folded into a single record with the most common DNA and genes. This sample has 300,000 to 400,000 distinct CDR3 sequences in its table, and 25% of those were observed once. The ten largest clones take up roughly 13% of the sample. The treatment or condition label of this sample denotes: in vitro stimulation with specific CMV peptide epitopes to enrich CMV-specific T cells. The CDR3 runs 15 residues from the cysteine to the phenylalanine. Only CDR3 DNA remains: 45 bases, in frame from the first base. As encoded in the germline V gene, CDR1 is SGHTA while CDR2 is FQGNSA. V is cut by 8 bases and J by 7 bases, and the space between the germline ends is 18 bases. This clonotype was detected ten times or more. It lacks a known antigen. The record has no base qualities; no much larger clone is one base away.

The sequences come from cultured PBMCs, collected from culture after CMV antigen stimulation. This chain is built from TRBV7-2 and TRBJ1-6; D gene: possibly TRBD1, on 5 matching bases. This TCR derives from a human donor in good health (CMV status not recorded). Some clones in this sample may be carry-over from other donors' samples. The CDR3 here reads CASGLSAGSNSPLHF. The nucleotides read TGTGCCAGCGGCCTCTCGGCAGGGAGCAATTCACCCCTCCACTTT.